This T cell receptor beta chain is from a study of T cells in tuberculosis. Broader study findings: Cases with active tuberculosis were adults, while controls were adolescents. Smaller alpha distances in active tuberculosis partly reflected shorter CDR3-alpha lengths. Active tuberculosis TCR-alpha repertoires lay closer to GMM-specific TCRs than IGRA-negative controls, suggesting clonal expansion. Classification accuracy was 85% to 90% (AUROC more than 0.8) with the GMM-specific repertoire.

Concerning this clone itself: The antigen remains unidentified.

The protocol was immunoSEQ multiplex PCR, while the TCRdb copy is restricted to in-frame clones and leaves out a portion. This sample has 40,000 to 50,000 clones, with approximately 95% found just once. This receptor was taken from a donor aged 10 to 29 with latent tuberculosis or without tuberculosis infection. The sequenced material came from PBMCs.

CDR3 in amino acids: CASSYPPGHTYQPQHF. The CDR3 nucleotides are TGTGCCAGCAGTTACCCTCCGGGACATACCTATCAGCCCCAGCATTTT. The rearrangement links TRBV6-6 to TRBJ1-5, with D possibly TRBD1 on 6 matching bases. Germline lookup yields CDR1 MNHNY and CDR2 SVGAGI (reference sequence). The V gene lost 2 bases and the J gene lost 5 bases, with 16 bases spanning the gap. The CDR3 contains 16 residues.